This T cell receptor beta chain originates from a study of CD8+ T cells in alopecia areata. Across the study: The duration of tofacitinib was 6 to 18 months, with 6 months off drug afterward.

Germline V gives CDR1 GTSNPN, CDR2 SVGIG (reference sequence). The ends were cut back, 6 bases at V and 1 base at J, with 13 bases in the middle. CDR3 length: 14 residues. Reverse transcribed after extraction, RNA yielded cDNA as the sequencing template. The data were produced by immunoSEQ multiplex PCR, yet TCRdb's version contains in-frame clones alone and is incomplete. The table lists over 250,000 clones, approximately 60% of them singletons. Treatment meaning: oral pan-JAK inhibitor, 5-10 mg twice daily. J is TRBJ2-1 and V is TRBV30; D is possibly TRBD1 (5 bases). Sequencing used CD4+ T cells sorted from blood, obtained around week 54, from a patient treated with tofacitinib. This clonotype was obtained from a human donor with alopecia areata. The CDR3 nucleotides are TGTGCCTGTCCTCAGGGATCTTCCTACAATGAGCAGTTCTTC. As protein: CACPQGSSYNEQFF.